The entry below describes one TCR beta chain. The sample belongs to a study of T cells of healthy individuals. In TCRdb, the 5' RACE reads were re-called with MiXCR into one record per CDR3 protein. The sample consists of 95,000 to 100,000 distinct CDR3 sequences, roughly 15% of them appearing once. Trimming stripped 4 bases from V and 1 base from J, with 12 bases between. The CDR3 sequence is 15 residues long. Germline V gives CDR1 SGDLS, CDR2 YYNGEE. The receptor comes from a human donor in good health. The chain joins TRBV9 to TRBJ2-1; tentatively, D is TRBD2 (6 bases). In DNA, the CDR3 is TGTGCCAGCAGCTATCTAGCGCTATCCTACAATGAGCAGTTCTTC. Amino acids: CASSYLALSYNEQFF.